Presented here are 15 T cell receptor beta chains from one specimen sequenced in a study of chemoradiotherapy in HPV16-positive cancers. This table comes from immunoSEQ multiplex PCR, and its TCRdb copy is limited to in-frame clones, with some not included. The sample lists 50,000 to 55,000 clones; about nine tenths were seen once. The sample consisted of blood, taken from a patient who underwent chemoradiotherapy. These receptor sequences come from a human donor with HPV-associated anogenital cancer.

J is TRBJ1-1 and V is TRBV19, with 7 bases lining up with TRBD1. The CDR3 totals 16 residues. Germline loops: CDR1 LNHDA, CDR2 SQIVND (reference sequence). J lost 4 bases, V lost 8 bases, and 16 bases had no gene match. CDR3 nucleotides: TGTGCCAGTTCCTCTCCAGGGGGGGGGCGCAGCACTGAAGCTTTCTTT. It specifies CASSSPGGGRSTEAFF.

This sequence joins TRBV6-6 and TRBJ1-2, with no clear D. The CDR3 is 13 amino acids. Germline loops: CDR1 MNHNY, CDR2 SVGAGI (reference sequence). Trimming pared 5 bases from V and 2 bases from J, leaving 9 bases between. The CDR3: CASSGEMNYGYTF. In DNA, the CDR3 is TGTGCCAGCAGTGGAGAGATGAACTATGGCTACACCTTC.

V gene TRBV27 combines with J gene TRBJ2-2, with 8 bases identical to TRBD2. The length of the CDR3 is 16 residues. With 2 bases clipped from V and 5 bases from J, the junction kept 7 bases outside the gene matches. Germline CDR1 is MNHEY and CDR2 is SMNVEV (reference sequence). CDR3 protein: CASSLGSGVITGELFF. CDR3 nucleotides: TGTGCCAGCAGTTTAGGTAGCGGGGTTATTACCGGGGAGCTGTTTTTT.

The rearrangement links TRBV6-5 to TRBJ2-2; the D gene is possibly TRBD1 (6 bases). The germline CDR1 and CDR2 sequences are MNHEY and SVGAGI. V was trimmed by 6 bases and J by 7 bases, leaving 15 bases between them. The CDR3 length is 14 residues. As DNA, the CDR3 is TGTGCCAGCAGGGAACAGGGTTCTATCGGGGAGCTGTTTTTT. It codes for CASREQGSIGELFF.

V and J are TRBV18 and TRBJ1-1; D not resolved. The CDR3 has 15 residues. V was shortened by 3 bases and J by 4 bases, with 15 bases between the two germline ends. The germline V gene has CDR1 KGHSH and CDR2 LQKENI. The CDR3 DNA sequence: TGTGCCAGCTCACCTTCTCCCACAGAGGTCACTGAAGCTTTCTTT. Residues: CASSPSPTEVTEAFF.

Here the CDR3 reads CASSGPGQGAYEQYF. CDR3 nucleotides: TGTGCCAGCAGTGGACCGGGACAGGGGGCCTACGAGCAGTACTTC. The chain carries TRBV2 and TRBJ2-7; TRBD1 agrees at 11 bases. The V gene end was trimmed by 4 bases and the J gene end by 2 bases; junction bases not matched to a gene: 4. Germline V lookup: CDR1 SNHLY, CDR2 FYNNEI. This CDR3 region has 15 residues.

Comment on this clone: Distinct nucleotide sequences in the sample also encode this CDR3. The rearrangement uses TRBV18 and TRBJ1-5; D gene unclear. The CDR3 is 13 residues long. Trimming took 3 bases from V and 4 from J, leaving 7 bases between them. CDR1 and CDR2 (germline): KGHSH, LQKENI. The CDR3 loop reads CASSPDGNQPQHF. The CDR3 bases are TGTGCCAGCTCACCGGACGGAAATCAGCCCCAGCATTTT.

The rearrangement joins TRBV5-1 to TRBJ2-3; 8 nucleotides agree with TRBD2. The V gene end was trimmed by 3 bases and the J gene end by 9 bases; junction bases not matched to a gene: 9. This CDR3 spans 14 amino acids. CDR1 and CDR2 (germline): SGHRS, YFSETQ. Written as DNA, the CDR3 is TGCGCCAGCAGCTCGGGACTAGAAGCGAGGACGCAGTATTTT. This translates into CASSSGLEARTQYF.

The chain employs TRBV11-2 and TRBJ1-1, with 7 bases that match TRBD1. There are 13 residues in the CDR3. Per germline, CDR1 SGHAT and CDR2 FQNNGV. J lost 1 base, V lost 5 bases, and 1 base had no gene match. CDR3 loop: CASSKGANTEAFF. DNA of the CDR3: TGTGCCAGCAGCAAGGGGGCGAACACTGAAGCTTTCTTT.

This chain uses TRBV10-1 with TRBJ1-2, with D unclear. Trimming removed 2 bases from V and 2 bases from J, with 6 bases in between. The CDR3 contains 13 residues. The germline gives CDR1 WNHNN, CDR2 SYGVQD (reference sequence). The DNA of the CDR3 is TGCGCCAGCAGTGAGGCGGTGAACTATGGCTACACCTTC. It is translated as CASSEAVNYGYTF.

V and J are TRBV27 and TRBJ2-7, with D uncertain. The CDR3 runs 11 residues. Germline-derived CDR1 and CDR2 are MNHEY and SMNVEV (reference sequence). DNA of the CDR3: TGTCAAGACCTCAAGGCGTCCGAGCAGTACTTC. This codes for CQDLKASEQYF.

This clone came up a few times. The chain carries TRBV6-5 and TRBJ2-3; 9 positions agree with TRBD2. In germline, CDR1 is MNHEY, CDR2 SVGAGI. J gave up 3 bases and V 2 bases, and 6 bases lay outside the gene matches. The CDR3 spans 16 residues. The CDR3 here is CASSYSPSGNTDTQYF. CDR3 sequence (DNA): TGTGCCAGCAGTTACAGTCCTAGCGGGAATACAGATACGCAGTATTTT.

The J gene is TRBJ2-5, the V gene TRBV19, with no clear D. Trimming took off 3 bases at V and 1 base at J, with 6 bases between the two ends. This CDR3 spans 13 amino acids. Germline V gene sequence: CDR1 LNHDA, CDR2 SQIVND (reference sequence). CDR3 sequence reads: CASSMKIQETQYF. CDR3 DNA sequence: TGTGCCAGTAGTATGAAGATCCAAGAGACCCAGTACTTC.

The V gene is TRBV6-5, the J gene TRBJ2-1; D ambiguous. The CDR3 sequence is 16 residues long. V was shortened by 4 bases and J by 7 bases, with 20 bases between the two germline ends. Germline V gene lookup returns CDR1 MNHEY and CDR2 SVGAGI. The CDR3 DNA reads TGTGCCAGCAGTTTCGCCGGGCACTCTTCTGCTAATGAGCAGTTCTTC. Translated, it gives CASSFAGHSSANEQFF.

The chain has TRBV18 and TRBJ2-1; maybe TRBD2 (6 bases). Trimming took off 5 bases at V and 10 bases at J, with 15 bases between the two ends. Looked up from germline, CDR1 is KGHSH and CDR2 is LQKENI. The CDR3 length is 13 residues. The DNA of the CDR3 is TGTGCCAGCTCAGGGTTAGCGGCACTAGAGCAGTTCTTC. Protein sequence: CASSGLAALEQFF.